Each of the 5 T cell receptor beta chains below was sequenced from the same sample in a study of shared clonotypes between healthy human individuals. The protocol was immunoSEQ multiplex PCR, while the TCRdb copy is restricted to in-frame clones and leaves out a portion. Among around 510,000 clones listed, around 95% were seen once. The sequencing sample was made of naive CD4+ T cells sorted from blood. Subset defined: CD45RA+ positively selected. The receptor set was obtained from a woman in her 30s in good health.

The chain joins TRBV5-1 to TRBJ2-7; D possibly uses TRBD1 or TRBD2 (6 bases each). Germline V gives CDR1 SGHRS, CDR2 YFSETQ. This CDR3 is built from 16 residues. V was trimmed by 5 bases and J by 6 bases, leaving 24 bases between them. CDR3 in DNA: TGCGCCAGCAGACCAGGAGTTGGGGGGCTAGAGATCGAGCAGTACTTC. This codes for CASRPGVGGLEIEQYF.

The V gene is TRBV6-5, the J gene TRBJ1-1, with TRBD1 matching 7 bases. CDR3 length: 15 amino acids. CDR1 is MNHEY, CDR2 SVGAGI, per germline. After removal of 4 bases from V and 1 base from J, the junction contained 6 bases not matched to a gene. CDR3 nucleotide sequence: TGTGCCAGCAGTTGGGATAGACAGGGGAACACTGAAGCTTTCTTT. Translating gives CASSWDRQGNTEAFF.

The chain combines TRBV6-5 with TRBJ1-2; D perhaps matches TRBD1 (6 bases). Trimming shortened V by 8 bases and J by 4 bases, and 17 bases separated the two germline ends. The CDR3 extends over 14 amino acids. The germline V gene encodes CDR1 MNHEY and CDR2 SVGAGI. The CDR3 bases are TGTGCCAGCCGCATGACAGGAACAACCTATGGCTACACCTTC. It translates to CASRMTGTTYGYTF.

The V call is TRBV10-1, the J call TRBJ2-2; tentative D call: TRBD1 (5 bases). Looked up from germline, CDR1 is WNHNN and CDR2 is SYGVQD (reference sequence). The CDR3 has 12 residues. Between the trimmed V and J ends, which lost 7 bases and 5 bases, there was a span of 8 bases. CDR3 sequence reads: CASNRQTGELFF. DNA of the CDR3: TGCGCCAGCAATCGACAGACCGGGGAGCTGTTTTTT.

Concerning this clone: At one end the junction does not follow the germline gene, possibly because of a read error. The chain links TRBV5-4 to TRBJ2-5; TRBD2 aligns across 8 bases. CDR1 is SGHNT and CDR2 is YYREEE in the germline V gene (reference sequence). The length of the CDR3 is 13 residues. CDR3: CASSPGGGTRYDF. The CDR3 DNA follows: TGTGCCAGCAGCCCAGGCGGGGGGACTAGGTATGACTTC. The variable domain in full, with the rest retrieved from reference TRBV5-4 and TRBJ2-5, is ETGVTQSPTHLIKTRGQQVTLRCSSQSGHNTVSWYQQALGQGPQFIFQYYREEENGRGNFPPRFSGLQFPNYSSELNVNALELDDSALYLCASSPGGGTRYDFGPGTRLLVL.